This T cell receptor beta chain is from a study of T-cell memory formation after mild COVID-19. Study-wide background: The two donors had largely donor-specific TCR clusters. Findings and caveats of the study: Clones that contracted from day 15 to 85 were balanced CD4/CD8, while later expanders leaned CD4+.

CDR1 is MNHNY, CDR2 SVGAGI, per germline (reference sequence). Trimming at V came to 6 bases and at J to 8 bases, leaving 13 bases not matched to a gene. The CDR3 runs to 15 residues. Many counts were recorded for this clonotype. Its antigen is currently unknown. With constant-segment primers, 5'RACE yielded cDNA libraries of TCR alpha and TCR beta that carried sample barcodes and UMIs. TCRdb recomputed calls from the 5' RACE reads with MiXCR, one row per CDR3 protein. Of roughly 600,000 distinct CDR3 sequences listed, roughly 17% are singletons. The rearrangement links TRBV6-6 to TRBJ2-1; TRBD1 agrees at 7 bases. The sequence derives from an adult woman who had mild COVID-19 (a few samples of this study predate the infection). Cell type and time point are not known. Sequenced: PBMCs or a T cell subset sorted from them (not recorded which). The CDR3 is CASSRPGQKGDEQFF. CDR3 bases: TGTGCCAGCAGCAGACCGGGACAGAAAGGCGATGAGCAGTTCTTC.